This TCR beta chain was recorded in a study of neurological immune-mediated disorders. The sample holds many counts of this clonotype. The target antigen is unknown. Regarding time point: technical triplicate 3. Unsorted libraries came from 2 million PBMCs stored at -80 °C. TCRdb recomputed calls from the 5' RACE reads with MiXCR, one row per CDR3 protein. The sample contains about 44,000 distinct CDR3 sequences, about a fifth of which appear only once. Study-level results: The study found no CDR3 amino acid sequences shared by expanded clones across subjects, suggesting private repertoires in all groups.

Sequenced sample: PBMCs. The TCR sequence derives from a man aged 55 to 69 with HTLV-1-associated myelopathy (HAM/TSP).

In DNA, the CDR3 is TGTGCCACCACCGGGACTAGCGGGAGGGGAACCGGGGAGCTGTTTTTT. Translated, it gives CATTGTSGRGTGELFF. The V call is TRBV10-3, the J call TRBJ2-2; 16 bases align to TRBD2. This CDR3 is built from 16 residues. Germline V gene sequence: CDR1 ENHRY, CDR2 SYGVKD. J gave up 5 bases and V 10 bases, and 7 bases lay outside the gene matches.